The rows below give T cell receptor beta chains drawn from one sample of a study of T-cell reconstitution after alpha-beta-depleted transplantation in children. MiXCR was run by TCRdb on the PCR reads, yielding one entry per CDR3 protein. Of about 270,000 distinct CDR3 sequences detected, more than 8% appear once; the ten largest clones hold around a tenth. The starting material was PBMCs from the stem cell graft donor, obtained from the stem cell graft. The receptors shown here come from a human donor who donated a stem cell graft to a child with SCID. Both conserved end residues are part of each CDR3. A D gene is named only where the DNA matches it firmly. Part of the rows lack a size; the others show once, few, many or a class for expanded clones.

>15|.|TRBV10-2|.|TRBJ2-7
TGCGCCAGCACGACAGCACTAGGGTACTCCTACGAGCAGTACTTC
CASTTALGYSYEQYF
>15|.|TRBV11-2|.|TRBJ1-5
TGTGCCAGCAGCTTAGGGACTCGGCCCAATCAGCCCCAGCATTTT
CASSLGTRPNQPQHF
>15|.|TRBV16|.|TRBJ1-6
TGTGCCAGCAGCCAATCGTGGGCTGGGAATTCACCCCTCCACTTT
CASSQSWAGNSPLHF
>16|few|TRBV5-1|.|TRBJ1-1
TGCGCCAGCAGCTCCCTCCAGGAGAACCTGAACACTGAAGCTTTCTTT
CASSSLQENLNTEAFF
>14|.|TRBV7-9|TRBD1|TRBJ1-4
TGTGCCAGCAGCGGACAGGGAGTTTCCGTAAAACTGTTTTTT
CASSGQGVSVKLFF
>18|.|TRBV9|TRBD1|TRBJ2-3
TGTGCCAGCAGCGTCCTAGGGGACAGGGGGCGAGACGGGGATACGCAGTATTTT
CASSVLGDRGRDGDTQYF
>13|.|TRBV12-3/TRBV12-4|.|TRBJ2-5
TGTGCCAGCTGTGGAGGGGTCCCAGAGACCCAGTACTTC
CASCGGVPETQYF
>14|few|TRBV10-3|.|TRBJ2-3
TGTGCCATCACTCCGGATACTAGCACAGATACGCAGTATTTT
CAITPDTSTDTQYF
>16|many|TRBV5-8|TRBD1|TRBJ1-5
TGTGCCAGCAGCAGCTACGGGACAGTACGTTCCGAGTCCCAGCATTTT
CASSSYGTVRSESQHF
>15|few|TRBV5-1|.|TRBJ2-3
TGCGCCAGCAGCTTGGAAGGTCTAGCCCCAGATACGCAGTATTTT
CASSLEGLAPDTQYF
>13|few|TRBV5-1|.|TRBJ2-1
TGCGCCAGCAGCTGGGGACAAAACAATGAGCAGTTCTTC
CASSWGQNNEQFF
>15|.|TRBV7-8|.|TRBJ2-1
TGTGCCAGCAGCTTAAGTGGGAACTCCTACAATGAGCAGTTCTTC
CASSLSGNSYNEQFF
>12|many|TRBV25-1|.|TRBJ2-7
TGTGCCAGCAGAGGGACCTCCTACGAGCAGTACTTC
CASRGTSYEQYF
>16|many|TRBV12-3/TRBV12-4|.|TRBJ2-2
TGTGCCAGCAGTTTCAGAGGGCAGGGGCCTGTCGGGGAGCTGTTTTTT
CASSFRGQGPVGELFF
>17|few|TRBV20-1|TRBD1|TRBJ2-2
TGCAGTGCTAGACAGGGGGCAGTAGCTAAAAACACCGGGGAGCTGTTTTTT
CSARQGAVAKNTGELFF
>16|.|TRBV6-5|.|TRBJ2-5
TGTGCCAGCAGTTACTCGGGGCCGGGCCCAACAGAGACCCAGTACTTC
CASSYSGPGPTETQYF
>15|few|TRBV5-8|.|TRBJ1-1
TGTGCCAGCAGCTTAGGGGACCGGGGGGTCTCTGAAGCTTTCTTT
CASSLGDRGVSEAFF
>13|many|TRBV29-1|.|TRBJ2-1
TGCAGCGGTGACCGGTTGATGGACAATGAGCAGTTCTTC
CSGDRLMDNEQFF
>14|.|TRBV9|TRBD2|TRBJ2-5
TGTGCCAGCAGCCCCAGACTAGCGGTTGAGACCCAGTACTTC
CASSPRLAVETQYF
>13|.|TRBV7-9|.|TRBJ1-2
TGTGCCAGCAGCTACGACACAGCAGGGGGCTACACCTTC
CASSYDTAGGYTF
>15|.|TRBV7-9|.|TRBJ1-5
TGTGCCAGCAGCTTAGGGGTTGATAGCAATCAGCCCCAGCATTTT
CASSLGVDSNQPQHF
>13|many|TRBV6-4|.|TRBJ2-2
TGTGCCAGCAGTGATCAGTCCACCGGGGAGCTGTTTTTT
CASSDQSTGELFF
>15|many|TRBV4-2|.|TRBJ2-7
TGTGCCAGCAGCCAAGGTATAGGGGCCAGCTACGAGCAGTACTTC
CASSQGIGASYEQYF
>15|few|TRBV27|TRBD1|TRBJ1-6
TGTGCCAGCAGTCCCCCTGAGGGGGCGAATTCACCCCTCCACTTT
CASSPPEGANSPLHF
>17|many|TRBV7-3|TRBD1|TRBJ2-2
TGTGCCAGCAGCTTAAGTCCTCTGACAGGGTCCACCGGGGAGCTGTTTTTT
CASSLSPLTGSTGELFF
>15|.|TRBV4-2|.|TRBJ1-5
TGTGCCAGCAGCCAAGTCTGGGACATAGATCAGCCCCAGCATTTT
CASSQVWDIDQPQHF
>13|many|TRBV29-1|.|TRBJ1-1
TGCAGCGTTGCCCTTGGGGCATACACTGAAGCTTTCTTT
CSVALGAYTEAFF
>14|.|TRBV9|.|TRBJ2-7
TGTGCCAGCAGCGTAGCTGCCTCAAACTACGAGCAGTACTTC
CASSVAASNYEQYF
>16|.|TRBV20-1|.|TRBJ2-5
TGCAGTGCTAGAGATGAATTTAGCCAGGGCGGAGAGACCCAGTACTTC
CSARDEFSQGGETQYF
>15|many|TRBV5-1|.|TRBJ2-1
TGCGCCAGCAGCTTGTGGAGCCTTAAGGAGAATGAGCAGTTCTTC
CASSLWSLKENEQFF
>15|.|TRBV3-1|.|TRBJ2-1
TGTGCCAGCAGCCAAGATTGGCGGGGATACAATGAGCAGTTCTTC
CASSQDWRGYNEQFF
>16|.|TRBV9|TRBD2|TRBJ2-3
TGTGCCAGCAGCGCCCGTTCCGGGACTAGCGCCGATACGCAGTATTTT
CASSARSGTSADTQYF
>13|.|TRBV20-1|TRBD2|TRBJ2-1
TGCAGTGTGGTTACGGGGGGAAGGGATGAGCAGTTCTTC
CSVVTGGRDEQFF
>14|.|TRBV2|.|TRBJ2-7
TGTGCCAGCCTCGGGGGCGGGGTGACCTACGAGCAGTACTTC
CASLGGGVTYEQYF
>14|few|TRBV5-1|TRBD2|TRBJ2-3
TGCGCCAGCAGTCGGGGGGGGGACGGTGATACGCAGTATTTT
CASSRGGDGDTQYF
>14|.|TRBV6-1|.|TRBJ2-2
TGTGCCACCATAGTCCTAGTTGGTACCGGGGAGCTGTTTTTT
CATIVLVGTGELFF
>12|.|TRBV24-1|.|TRBJ2-5
TGTGCCACCAGTGATTGGGGAGAGACCCAGTACTTC
CATSDWGETQYF
>15|.|TRBV25-1|.|TRBJ2-7
TGTGCCAGCAGTGAACCGCGGGACAGCTCCTACGAGCAGTACTTC
CASSEPRDSSYEQYF
>16|.|TRBV9|.|TRBJ2-1
TGTGCCAGCAGCGTAGGAGAAGGGTGGAATTACAATGAGCAGTTCTTC
CASSVGEGWNYNEQFF
>15|.|TRBV5-5|.|TRBJ1-4
TGTGCCAGCAGCTTGGAAGGACAGTCGAATGAAAAACTGTTTTTT
CASSLEGQSNEKLFF
>14|.|TRBV2|.|TRBJ2-1
TGTGCCAGCATATTAGGGCAGAAGTACAATGAGCAGTTCTTC
CASILGQKYNEQFF
>13|.|TRBV15|TRBD1|TRBJ2-7
TGTGCCACCAGCCCTGACAGGGGGTCCGAGCAGTACTTC
CATSPDRGSEQYF
>14|many|TRBV7-7|.|TRBJ2-7
TGTGCTAGCAGCTTAGGATCAGGGGGGGACGAGCAGTACTTC
CASSLGSGGDEQYF
>14|few|TRBV10-3|TRBD1|TRBJ2-7
TGTGCCATCAGTACCGGGACAGCTTCCTACGAGCAGTACTTC
CAISTGTASYEQYF
>15|many|TRBV12-3/TRBV12-4|TRBD1|TRBJ1-3
TGTGCCAGCAGCACAGGGGGCTATATGGGAAACACCATATATTTT
CASSTGGYMGNTIYF
>12|few|TRBV28|TRBD1|TRBJ2-7
TGTGCCAGCAGTTCAGACAGGGCCGAGCAGTACTTC
CASSSDRAEQYF
>16|many|TRBV12-3/TRBV12-4|TRBD1|TRBJ2-2
TGTGCCAGCAGTTTAGGACAGGGACGCCTAGGCGGGGAGCTGTTTTTT
CASSLGQGRLGGELFF
>14|many|TRBV21-1|.|TRBJ1-6
TGTGCCAGCAGCAAACACAGTCCAAATTCACCCCTCCACTTT
CASSKHSPNSPLHF
>15|many|TRBV12-3/TRBV12-4|.|TRBJ1-3
TGTGCCAGCATCCTACAGGTGTTTTCTGGAAACACCATATATTTT
CASILQVFSGNTIYF
>15|many|TRBV29-1|.|TRBJ1-3
TGCAGCGTTGAAGTTAGGGGGATCTCCGGAAACACCATATATTTT
CSVEVRGISGNTIYF
>14|many|TRBV10-2|.|TRBJ1-5
TGCGCCAGCAGGGGCCCTGAGAGCAATCAGCCCCAGCATTTT
CASRGPESNQPQHF
>13|many|TRBV27|.|TRBJ2-7
TGTGCCAGCAGTTTTGGGGGCTCCTACGAGCAGTACTTC
CASSFGGSYEQYF
>18|.|TRBV11-1|.|TRBJ1-4
TGTGCCAGCAAGCTTAGAGGTTCCGGGGAGAAAGTAGTTGAAAAACTGTTTTTT
CASKLRGSGEKVVEKLFF
>14|many|TRBV11-2|.|TRBJ2-7
TGTGCCAGCAGCTTAGATCCCGGTTCCTACGAGCAGTACTTC
CASSLDPGSYEQYF
>14|many|TRBV5-5|TRBD1|TRBJ1-1
TGTGCCAGCAGCGTAGGGACAGCGAACACTGAAGCTTTCTTT
CASSVGTANTEAFF